Listed below are T cell receptor beta chains from one sample, sequenced in a study of T cells in Graves' hyperthyroidism and ophthalmopathy. TCRdb itself ran the multiplex PCR reads through MiXCR, one entry per CDR3 protein. The repertoire consists of over 400,000 distinct CDR3 sequences, with about 22% occurring once and the leading ten covering around 50%. The source material was blood. These receptors originate from a woman between 65 and 79 years old with Graves' ophthalmopathy. CDR3s include the opening cysteine and the closing phenylalanine or tryptophan. Each record gives: clone size, D gene, V gene, J gene, CDR3 protein, CDR3 DNA. A D gene is named only where the DNA matches it firmly. Not all rows give a size; the values are once, few, many and, for expanded clones, a class.

>few|.|TRBV6-2/TRBV6-3|TRBJ2-4
CASSYSAGRSRQYF
TGTGCCAGCAGTTACTCAGCAGGCAGGTCGCGGCAGTACTTC
>.|.|TRBV3-1|TRBJ2-5
CASSHIRTQYF
TGTGCCAGCAGCCACATTCGGACCCAGTACTTC
>many|TRBD1|TRBV28|TRBJ2-2
CASSSHGQGATGELFF
TGTGCCAGCAGCTCGCACGGACAGGGGGCCACCGGGGAGCTGTTTTTT
>.|.|TRBV6-1|TRBJ1-4
CASRVGGTTLEKLFF
TGTGCCAGCAGGGTTGGCGGGACAACCCTTGAAAAACTGTTTTTT
>.|TRBD2|TRBV18|TRBJ2-5
CASSRTSESLSGTQYF
TGTGCCAGCTCACGGACTAGCGAAAGTTTAAGCGGGACCCAGTACTTC
>many|TRBD2|TRBV6-2/TRBV6-3|TRBJ2-2
CASSRTSGGSNTGELFF
TGTGCCAGCAGTCGTACTAGCGGGGGCTCGAACACCGGGGAGCTGTTTTTT
>.|TRBD1|TRBV19|TRBJ1-1
CASSIDLGQGFGWGTEAFF
TGTGCCAGTAGTATAGACCTCGGACAGGGGTTCGGTTGGGGCACTGAAGCTTTCTTT
>few|.|TRBV20-1|TRBJ1-2
CSAVGQLNYGYTF
TGCAGTGCCGTTGGGCAGTTAAACTATGGCTACACCTTC
>.|.|TRBV2|TRBJ1-3
CASSDMDRSPIYF
TGTGCCAGCAGTGACATGGACCGGAGCCCCATATATTTT
>many|.|TRBV27|TRBJ1-5
CASSSQNQPQHF
TGTGCCAGCAGTTCACAGAATCAGCCCCAGCATTTT
>.|TRBD2|TRBV28|TRBJ2-1
CASSFPRAGPYNEQFF
TGTGCCAGCAGTTTCCCTCGAGCGGGACCCTACAATGAGCAGTTCTTC
>.|TRBD1|TRBV7-2|TRBJ2-1
CASSNRGLRNEQFF
TGTGCCAGCAGTAACAGGGGGCTAAGGAATGAGCAGTTCTTC
>few|.|TRBV3-1|TRBJ1-1
CASSPLTWGNTEAFF
TGTGCCAGCAGCCCCCTGACGTGGGGAAACACTGAAGCTTTCTTT
>.|TRBD1|TRBV5-1|TRBJ2-7
CASGTGNGYEQYF
TGCGCCAGCGGGACAGGGAATGGTTACGAGCAGTACTTC
>.|.|TRBV2|TRBJ1-3
CASSEGTLSGNTIYF
TGTGCCAGCAGCGAGGGGACACTCTCTGGAAACACCATATATTTT
>many|.|TRBV7-2|TRBJ2-1
CASSLGGPSAYNEQFF
TGTGCCAGCAGCTTAGGTGGCCCGAGCGCCTACAATGAGCAGTTCTTC
>.|.|TRBV6-5|TRBJ1-5
CASSYVGGGNQPQHF
TGTGCCAGCAGTTACGTTGGGGGTGGCAATCAGCCCCAGCATTTT